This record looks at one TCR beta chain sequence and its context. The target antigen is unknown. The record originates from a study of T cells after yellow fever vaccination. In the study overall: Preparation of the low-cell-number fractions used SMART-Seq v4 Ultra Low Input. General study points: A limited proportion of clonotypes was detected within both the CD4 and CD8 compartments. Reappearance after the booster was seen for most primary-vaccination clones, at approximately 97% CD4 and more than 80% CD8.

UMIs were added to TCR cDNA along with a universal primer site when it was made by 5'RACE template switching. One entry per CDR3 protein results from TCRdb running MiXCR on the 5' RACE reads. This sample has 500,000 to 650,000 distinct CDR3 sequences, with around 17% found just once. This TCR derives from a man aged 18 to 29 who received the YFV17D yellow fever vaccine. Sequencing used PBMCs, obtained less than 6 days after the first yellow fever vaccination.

CDR3 DNA sequence: TGTGCCAGCAGTTTAAGGCTTGGGACAGGGAGCTCCTACGAGCAGTACGTC. Encoded protein: CASSLRLGTGSSYEQYV. This chain uses TRBV28 with TRBJ2-7, with 9 bases that match TRBD1. This CDR3 is built from 17 residues. Germline CDR1 is MDHEN and CDR2 is SYDVKM. Trimming at V came to 2 bases and at J to 0 bases, leaving 8 bases not matched to a gene.